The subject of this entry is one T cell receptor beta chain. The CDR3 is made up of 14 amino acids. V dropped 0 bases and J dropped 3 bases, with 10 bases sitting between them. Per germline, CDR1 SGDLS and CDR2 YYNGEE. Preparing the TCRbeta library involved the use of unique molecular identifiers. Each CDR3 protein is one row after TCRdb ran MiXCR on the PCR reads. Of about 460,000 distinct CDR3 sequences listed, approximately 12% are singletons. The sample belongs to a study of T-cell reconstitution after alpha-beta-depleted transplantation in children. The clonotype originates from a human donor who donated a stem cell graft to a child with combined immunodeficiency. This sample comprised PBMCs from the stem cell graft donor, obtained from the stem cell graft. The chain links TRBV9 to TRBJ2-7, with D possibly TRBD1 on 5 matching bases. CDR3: CASSVDTGIYEQYF. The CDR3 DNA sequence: TGTGCCAGCAGCGTAGATACAGGTATCTACGAGCAGTACTTC.